The present entry profiles one T cell receptor beta chain with its context. Its antigen is not known. Repertoires were generated with immunoSEQ multiplex PCR, while TCRdb's copy carries only in-frame clones and drops some. The sample consists of 25,000 or so clones, roughly 90% of them appearing once. This specimen belongs to a study of T cells in localized non-small cell lung cancer. Whole-study findings and limits: Uninvolved adjacent lung, not tumor, had the highest T cell clonality.

Germline V gene lookup returns CDR1 SGHNT and CDR2 YYREEE (reference sequence). The V end was cut by 5 bases, the J end by 2 bases, with 17 bases between. The CDR3 is made up of 15 amino acids. The sequenced sample was PBMCs, obtained before any cancer treatment. The V call is TRBV5-4, the J call TRBJ2-7, with D unresolved. The clonotype was recovered from a man between 40 and 70 years old with stage II lung adenocarcinoma. CDR3 loop: CASREWAARTYEQYF. The CDR3, as DNA: TGTGCCAGCAGAGAATGGGCAGCCCGTACCTACGAGCAGTACTTC.